What follows are 2 T cell receptor beta chains derived from one specimen sequenced in a study of blood T cell repertoires in COVID-19 (dated by TCRdb to about 2020). Libraries were built with the immunoSEQ multiplex PCR assay. The immuneACCESS repertoire file appears here via TCRdb, limited to in-frame rearrangements. These files lack a portion of the clones; in checked studies, under half of the deficit traces to unresolved V genes, and the cause of the others is not known. For this sample there are around 170,000 clones; 74% appear just once. The ten biggest clones cover approximately 3% of the sample. Sequences were obtained from peripheral blood. The source is a woman of 80 years or more with acute or convalescent COVID-19.

This clone turned up a few times. This chain uses TRBV19 with TRBJ1-6, with 8 bases lining up with TRBD1. The J segment lost 8 bases and the V segment lost 5 bases, leaving 2 bases of the junction unmatched. The CDR3 sequence is 13 residues long. The germline V gene has CDR1 LNHDA and CDR2 SQIVND (reference sequence). CDR3 loop: CASSSTGDSPLHF. The CDR3 nucleotides are TGTGCCAGTAGTTCGACAGGGGATTCACCCCTCCACTTT.

The J gene is TRBJ2-7, the V gene TRBV11-1; 8 nucleotides line up with TRBD2. Trimming removed 4 bases from V and 0 bases from J; junction bases left unmatched: 2. CDR3 length: 14 amino acids. Germline V lookup: CDR1 SGHAT, CDR2 FQDESV (reference sequence). CDR3 nucleotide sequence: TGTGCCAGCAGCTATAGCGGGGCCTCCTACGAGCAGTACTTC. Protein product: CASSYSGASYEQYF.